A selection of T cell receptor beta chains follows, all from one sample in a study of shared clonotypes between healthy human individuals. Sequencing used immunoSEQ multiplex PCR; TCRdb keeps in-frame clones, though not all of them. This repertoire shows about 2,100,000 clones, around 93% found once; its top ten account for 1.5% to 2%. The material sequenced was naive CD8+ T cells from PBMCs. These receptors were collected from a man aged 18-30 years in good health. Some clones in this sample may be carry-over from other donors' samples. Both conserved end residues are part of each CDR3. D genes are given only for firm matches. A clone size is listed for some rows: how often the clone was seen (once, few, many), or a class if it is expanded.

>-|TRBD2|TRBV27|TRBJ2-7
CASSLLIAGGPYEQYF
TGTGCCAGCAGCCTGTTAATAGCGGGAGGCCCCTACGAGCAGTACTTC
>-|TRBD1|TRBV15|TRBJ2-7
CATSAGQGAYEQYF
TGTGCCACCTCGGCGGGACAGGGGGCTTACGAGCAGTACTTC
>-|-|TRBV27|TRBJ2-7
CASSLAGTSSYEQYF
TGTGCCAGCAGTTTAGCCGGGACAAGCTCCTACGAGCAGTACTTC
>few|-|TRBV13|TRBJ1-2
CASSSGKRGGYTF
TGTGCCAGCAGCTCGGGGAAGAGGGGTGGCTACACCTTC
>-|-|TRBV29-1|TRBJ2-3
CSVDWDTDTQYF
TGCAGCGTTGACTGGGATACAGATACGCAGTATTTT
>-|-|TRBV19|TRBJ1-2
CASSMGGLYTF
TGTGCCAGTAGTATGGGCGGGTTGTACACCTTC
>-|-|TRBV7-9|TRBJ2-2
CASSPPRGRGELFF
TGTGCCAGCAGCCCCCCGCGGGGGCGCGGGGAGCTGTTTTTT
>-|-|TRBV4-3|TRBJ2-1
CASSRVSGEQFF
TGCGCCAGCAGCCGAGTCTCGGGCGAGCAGTTCTTC
>-|TRBD1|TRBV28|TRBJ1-4
CASRPGTGGEKLFF
TGTGCCAGCAGGCCCGGGACAGGAGGAGAAAAACTGTTTTTT
>-|TRBD1|TRBV10-3|TRBJ2-5
CAIRDKIDREETQYF
TGTGCCATCAGAGACAAAATTGACAGGGAAGAGACCCAGTACTTC
>-|TRBD2|TRBV2|TRBJ2-1
CAVPGTSATEPYNEQFF
TGTGCCGTCCCCGGGACTAGCGCGACCGAACCTTACAATGAGCAGTTCTTC
>-|-|TRBV6-6|TRBJ2-2
CANRGMDGELFF
TGTGCCAACCGCGGAATGGACGGGGAGCTGTTTTTT
>-|-|TRBV19|TRBJ1-4
CASSIGGTNNEKLFF
TGTGCCAGTAGTATAGGAGGGACTAACAATGAAAAACTGTTTTTT
>once|TRBD2|TRBV9|TRBJ2-7
CASSGGLAGREQYF
TGTGCCAGCAGCGGGGGACTAGCAGGCCGCGAGCAGTACTTC
>-|-|TRBV13|TRBJ2-7
CASSSGGEGRHEQYF
TGTGCCAGCAGCTCAGGGGGGGAGGGCCGCCACGAGCAGTACTTC
>-|TRBD2|TRBV7-8|TRBJ2-1
CASSLEGRAGDEQFF
TGTGCCAGCAGTTTAGAGGGGAGGGCTGGGGATGAGCAGTTCTTC
>-|TRBD2|TRBV27|TRBJ2-3
CASKRLAFSTDTQYF
TGTGCCAGCAAGAGACTAGCGTTTAGCACAGATACGCAGTATTTT
>-|-|TRBV30|TRBJ2-7
CAWGESYEQYF
TGTGCCTGGGGGGAGTCCTACGAGCAGTACTTC
>-|-|TRBV2|TRBJ2-1
CASSDWGPSDEQFF
TGTGCCAGCAGTGATTGGGGGCCCTCGGATGAGCAGTTCTTC
>-|-|TRBV13|TRBJ1-1
CASSLVTGLITEAFF
TGTGCCAGCAGCTTAGTAACAGGGCTGATCACTGAAGCTTTCTTT
>-|-|TRBV28|TRBJ2-3
CASPFSLADTQYF
TGTGCCAGCCCCTTTAGTCTTGCAGATACGCAGTATTTT
>-|TRBD2|TRBV11-2|TRBJ2-3
CASSLEWALAEGLTDTQYF
TGTGCCAGCAGCTTAGAGTGGGCGCTAGCGGAAGGACTCACAGATACGCAGTATTTT
>-|-|TRBV6-5|TRBJ2-2
CASTPWTARAGELFF
TGTGCCAGCACCCCGTGGACCGCGAGGGCCGGGGAGCTGTTTTTT
>-|-|TRBV27|TRBJ2-7
CASSGDSYYEQYF
TGTGCCAGCAGTGGCGACAGTTACTACGAGCAGTACTTC
>-|TRBD1|TRBV28|TRBJ1-2
CASSLTGQGDGYTF
TGTGCCAGCAGTTTAACCGGACAGGGGGACGGCTACACCTTC
>once|-|TRBV27|TRBJ2-7
CASSPLGVEQYF
TGTGCCAGCAGTCCCCTAGGTGTAGAGCAGTACTTC
>-|-|TRBV7-9|TRBJ1-6
CAGSQGGSPLHF
TGTGCCGGATCACAAGGAGGTTCACCCCTCCACTTT
>-|-|TRBV28|TRBJ1-5
CASITGPPSNQPQHF
TGTGCCAGCATCACCGGGCCGCCTAGCAATCAGCCCCAGCATTTT
>once|-|TRBV7-8|TRBJ2-2
CASSLWGYTGELFF
TGTGCCAGCAGCTTATGGGGGTACACCGGGGAGCTGTTTTTT
>-|-|TRBV13|TRBJ1-1
CASSPGPSMANTEAFF
TGTGCCAGCAGCCCAGGACCCAGCATGGCGAACACTGAAGCTTTCTTT
>-|TRBD2|TRBV7-6|TRBJ2-5
CASSSWTSGRETQYF
TGTGCCAGCAGCTCCTGGACTAGCGGGAGAGAGACCCAGTACTTC
>-|-|TRBV27|TRBJ2-1
CASSLSLPKEEFF
TGTGCCAGCAGTTTATCGCTTCCCAAGGAGGAGTTCTTC
>-|TRBD2|TRBV6-1|TRBJ2-7
CASSEGLAGGIYEQYF
TGTGCCAGCAGTGAGGGACTAGCGGGAGGAATCTACGAGCAGTACTTC